This section outlines one T cell receptor (beta chain) sequence together with its context. The target of this receptor is not known. It has no much larger one-base neighbor in the sample; base qualities were not kept. This specimen's time point label, per the study, means: baseline before first vaccination. The vaccinee samples were drawn from two UK trials, COV001 and COV002, one of which was a single-blind randomized controlled phase 2/3 trial testing AZD1222 (ChAdOx1 nCoV-19) in healthy adults. For TCRbeta chain sequencing, PBMC samples were collected from trial participants at day 0 and at day 28 after the second dose. The CDR3 regions of human TCRbeta chains were analyzed by immunosequencing. In the original analysis: TCRs in the repertoires were compared against a reference library of SARS-CoV-2-specific TCRs that had been generated with the MIRA antigen-specificity platform. Breadth was defined as the fraction of unique TCRs that were SARS-CoV-2-associated, and depth was defined as the fraction of total T cells that were SARS-CoV-2-associated. Each spike-specific TCR was assigned to its reactive spike region and to a CD4 or CD8 class using the MIRA data. Log10-transformed breadth and depth values were compared by one-way ANOVA with Sidak's multiple comparisons tests. TCRdb holds this immuneACCESS table with in-frame rearrangements only. Some clones are missing; in checked studies, unresolved V genes explain under half, and the rest has no known cause. V and J calls and clone size are given by that table; D and trimming were obtained from the DNA. The sample records some 120,000 clones, approximately 83% of which are singletons. Of the sample, 9.4% is held by the ten largest clones.

This sample was included in a study of T cell responses to AZD1222 COVID-19 vaccine (dated by TCRdb to about 2021). In terms of the full investigation: AZD1222 recipients whose second dose came at about 4 weeks and those whose second dose came at about 12 weeks were combined into one group, since spike-specific TCR depth and breadth did not differ between the two schedules. A total of 233 trial participants underwent TCR sequencing, of whom 200 to 220 received two doses of AZD1222 and some 26 received two doses of the MenACWY control vaccine. Trial participants were enrolled into age subgroups of 18-55, 56-69 and 70-plus years, which contained roughly 150, 30 and 60 TCR-sequenced participants, respectively. The study at large found these results: Participants were mostly white British and included more females than males, and it was suggested by the authors that clonal diversity may have been underestimated. After two AZD1222 doses, spike-specific TCR breadth and depth were significantly higher than at day 0 and than in MenACWY recipients. Because no day 14 peak-response samples were available, the repertoires could be characterized only after the peak T cell response. Reportedly, almost half of the unique spike-specific TCRs recognized epitopes lying outside the regions that are mutated in the B.1.351 and B.1.1.7 variants. In the small 56-69-year group, the increase in depth fell short of significance, most likely because of low power. Only five to seven AZD1222 recipients were SARS-CoV-2 seropositive at baseline, limiting conclusions about previously exposed vaccinees. The whole spike protein was spanned by vaccine-associated CD4 TCRs, and dominant responses were seen in regions 160-218 and 743-854.

The CDR3 runs 16 residues from the cysteine to the phenylalanine. The read is trimmed to its CDR3 DNA, 48 bases read in frame from base 1. The germline V end is reduced by 4 bases and the J end by 7 bases; junction bases left unmatched: 12. As encoded in the germline V gene (reference sequence), CDR1 is SGHNT while CDR2 is YYREEE. Here the sequenced sample was peripheral blood, taken on day 0 of AZD1222 vaccination. The sequence was obtained from an adult in good health. The rearrangement joined TRBV5-4 to TRBJ2-1, with 9 middle bases fitting TRBD2. The CDR3 protein: CASSQDLRGGTNEQFF. The bases read TGTGCCAGCAGCCAAGACTTGCGGGGGGGCACGAATGAGCAGTTCTTC.